The sequence of this TCR beta chain was determined in a study of Graves' ophthalmopathy and Graves' hyperthyroidism. Ineligible for inclusion were patients with other autoimmune diseases, uncontrolled infections, pregnancy or lactation. A diagnosis was made from clinical symptoms together with serum thyroxine, TRAb, thyroid ultrasound and orbital computed tomography. In this sample, this clonotype turned up many times. Trimming took off 4 bases at V and 0 bases at J, with 21 bases between the two ends. This CDR3 spans 17 amino acids. The V gene's germline CDR1 is SQVTM and CDR2 ANQGSEA. Amplification of TCR beta CDR3 regions used RNA transcripts. An initial RT-PCR round employing HTBI primers preceded a second-round multiplex PCR. TCRdb reprocessed the multiplex PCR reads with MiXCR, giving one entry per CDR3 protein. The repertoire holds about 410,000 distinct CDR3 sequences, with around 19% as singletons.

The clonotype originates from a woman aged 18 to 35 with Graves' ophthalmopathy. The sequenced sample was peripheral blood. The chain joins TRBV29-1 to TRBJ1-1, with a possible D match to TRBD1 (6 bases). The CDR3: CSVATRRGSTLNTEAFF. The CDR3 bases are TGCAGCGTTGCCACCCGTAGGGGGTCAACCTTGAACACTGAAGCTTTCTTT.